Listed below are T cell receptor beta chains from one sample, sequenced in a study of T cell changes during pregnancy in multiple sclerosis. Sequencing used immunoSEQ multiplex PCR; TCRdb keeps in-frame clones, though not all of them. The sample shows about 61,000 clones, 75% to 90% of them seen only once. Sample: peripheral blood, taken in the first trimester of pregnancy. The receptors were gathered from a female donor in good health, enrolled as a control in a pregnancy study. The CDR3 runs from the conserved cysteine through the conserved F or W. The D gene is left open where the match is weak. Size is stated for part of the rows, as once, few or many counts, or as a class when the clone is expanded.

V gene: TRBV2; clone size: once; D gene: TRBD2; J gene: TRBJ2-2; CDR3 protein: CAGGLGLGTGELFF; CDR3 DNA: TGTGCGGGAGGGCTTGGCTTGGGCACCGGGGAGCTGTTTTTT
V gene: TRBV15; clone size: .; D gene: TRBD2; J gene: TRBJ2-7; CDR3 protein: CATSRAGGYYEQYF; CDR3 DNA: TGTGCCACCAGCAGAGCGGGAGGATACTACGAGCAGTACTTC
V gene: TRBV23-1; clone size: once; D gene: TRBD1; J gene: TRBJ1-2; CDR3 protein: CASSQGTGGDGYGYTF; CDR3 DNA: TGCGCCAGCAGTCAGGGGACAGGGGGCGACGGCTATGGCTACACCTTC
V gene: TRBV5-4; clone size: .; D gene: .; J gene: TRBJ1-2; CDR3 protein: CASSRTGVYGYTF; CDR3 DNA: TGTGCCAGCAGCAGAACCGGGGTCTATGGCTACACCTTC
V gene: TRBV27; clone size: .; D gene: .; J gene: TRBJ2-5; CDR3 protein: CASSILPSGETQYF; CDR3 DNA: TGTGCCAGCAGTATACTCCCCTCCGGGGAGACCCAGTACTTC
V gene: TRBV29-1; clone size: .; D gene: .; J gene: TRBJ1-3; CDR3 protein: CSVAQGFLLGNTIYF; CDR3 DNA: TGCAGCGTAGCCCAGGGATTTTTGCTTGGAAACACCATATATTTT
V gene: TRBV11-3; clone size: .; D gene: .; J gene: TRBJ2-3; CDR3 protein: CASSPRLGGTDTQYF; CDR3 DNA: TGTGCCAGCAGCCCGCGTCTCGGGGGCACAGATACGCAGTATTTT
V gene: TRBV19; clone size: .; D gene: TRBD1; J gene: TRBJ2-7; CDR3 protein: CASRPGQGPFEQYF; CDR3 DNA: TGTGCCAGTAGACCGGGACAGGGTCCCTTCGAGCAGTACTTC
V gene: TRBV7-9; clone size: .; D gene: .; J gene: TRBJ1-6; CDR3 protein: CASSLIVSPLHF; CDR3 DNA: TGTGCCAGCAGCTTAATCGTCTCGCCCCTCCACTTT
V gene: TRBV13; clone size: .; D gene: .; J gene: TRBJ1-1; CDR3 protein: CASSSDFASTEAFF; CDR3 DNA: TGTGCCAGCAGCTCCGATTTCGCCAGCACTGAAGCTTTCTTT
V gene: TRBV7-3; clone size: .; D gene: TRBD1; J gene: TRBJ1-2; CDR3 protein: CASSPQTGDGYTF; CDR3 DNA: TGTGCCAGCAGCCCGCAGACAGGGGATGGCTACACCTTC
V gene: TRBV6-6; clone size: .; D gene: .; J gene: TRBJ1-1; CDR3 protein: CASRQTRGTEAFF; CDR3 DNA: TGTGCCAGCAGACAAACCAGGGGCACTGAAGCTTTCTTT
V gene: TRBV7-6; clone size: .; D gene: .; J gene: TRBJ2-2; CDR3 protein: CASSTTTESNTGELFF; CDR3 DNA: TGTGCCAGCAGCACGACAACCGAATCGAACACCGGGGAGCTGTTTTTT
V gene: TRBV10-3; clone size: once; D gene: TRBD1; J gene: TRBJ1-1; CDR3 protein: CAISGQGANTEAFF; CDR3 DNA: TGTGCCATCAGTGGGCAGGGGGCGAACACTGAAGCTTTCTTT
V gene: TRBV4-2; clone size: many; D gene: TRBD2; J gene: TRBJ2-1; CDR3 protein: CASSPENSGGTNEQFF; CDR3 DNA: TGTGCCAGCAGCCCGGAAAATAGCGGGGGGACCAATGAGCAGTTCTTC
V gene: TRBV30; clone size: .; D gene: TRBD1; J gene: TRBJ1-5; CDR3 protein: CAWSGDSHNQPQHF; CDR3 DNA: TGTGCCTGGAGTGGGGACAGCCATAATCAGCCCCAGCATTTT
V gene: TRBV9; clone size: .; D gene: TRBD1; J gene: TRBJ1-2; CDR3 protein: CASSLRDRPYGYTF; CDR3 DNA: TGTGCCAGCAGCCTCCGGGACAGACCTTATGGCTACACCTTC
V gene: TRBV2; clone size: .; D gene: .; J gene: TRBJ1-1; CDR3 protein: CASRSDYDGNTEAFF; CDR3 DNA: TGTGCCAGCAGGTCGGACTACGACGGGAACACTGAAGCTTTCTTT
V gene: TRBV7-8; clone size: .; D gene: .; J gene: TRBJ2-2; CDR3 protein: CASSQSHFRGEEAGELFF; CDR3 DNA: TGTGCCAGCAGCCAATCACATTTCAGGGGGGAAGAGGCCGGGGAGCTGTTTTTT
V gene: TRBV4-3; clone size: .; D gene: .; J gene: TRBJ1-6; CDR3 protein: CASSQSDSPLHF; CDR3 DNA: TGCGCCAGCAGCCAGTCAGATTCACCCCTCCACTTT
V gene: TRBV5-1; clone size: .; D gene: .; J gene: TRBJ2-7; CDR3 protein: CASSLTGIYEQYF; CDR3 DNA: TGCGCCAGCAGCTTGACAGGGATCTACGAGCAGTACTTC
V gene: TRBV30; clone size: .; D gene: TRBD1; J gene: TRBJ1-1; CDR3 protein: CAWTRLGQSENTEAFF; CDR3 DNA: TGTGCCTGGACCCGTTTGGGACAGTCAGAGAACACTGAAGCTTTCTTT
V gene: TRBV4-3; clone size: .; D gene: TRBD2; J gene: TRBJ2-5; CDR3 protein: CASSPTSGGVETQYF; CDR3 DNA: TGCGCCAGCAGCCCAACTAGCGGGGGGGTGGAGACCCAGTACTTC
V gene: TRBV12-2; clone size: .; D gene: .; J gene: TRBJ1-1; CDR3 protein: CASLIGGCNTEAFF; CDR3 DNA: TGTGCAAGTCTTATCGGGGGTTGTAACACTGAAGCTTTCTTT
V gene: TRBV15; clone size: .; D gene: TRBD1; J gene: TRBJ2-7; CDR3 protein: CATSRDRGYEQYF; CDR3 DNA: TGTGCCACCAGCAGGGACAGGGGGTACGAGCAGTACTTC
V gene: TRBV9; clone size: .; D gene: TRBD1; J gene: TRBJ1-2; CDR3 protein: CASSLGTEQYGYTF; CDR3 DNA: TGTGCCAGCAGCCTGGGGACAGAGCAATATGGCTACACCTTC